These 14 T cell receptor beta chains were all obtained from the same sample, sequenced in a study of long-term antiretroviral therapy in people with HIV. Runs used v3.0 of the immunoSEQ assay and were done at survey level. The method was immunoSEQ multiplex PCR; TCRdb's version includes in-frame clones alone and lacks a portion of them. The sample lists under 9,000 clones; around 80% were seen once. The sequencing used unsorted PBMCs, collected 0.1 years after starting antiretroviral therapy. Receptors originate from a man aged 40-49 years with HIV.

This chain uses TRBV13 with TRBJ1-6; TRBD1 aligns across 7 bases. The CDR3 loop spans 16 amino acids. J gave up 8 bases and V 8 bases, and 15 bases lay outside the gene matches. CDR1 is PRHDT and CDR2 is FYEKMQ in the germline V gene (reference sequence). In DNA form, the CDR3 reads TGTGCCAGCCGAACCGGGGGGACAGTCATTCATTCACCCCTCCACTTT. It codes for CASRTGGTVIHSPLHF.

The gene calls are TRBV9 and TRBJ2-1; 8 positions match TRBD2. Germline lookup yields CDR1 SGDLS and CDR2 YYNGEE. This CDR3 has 15 amino acids. J was trimmed by 8 bases and V by 1 base; bases with no gene match: 8. CDR3 loop: CASSVYGGGRDEQFF. The CDR3 nucleotides are TGTGCCAGCAGCGTATACGGGGGGGGCCGAGATGAGCAGTTCTTC. The full variable domain, its missing parts supplied by reference TRBV9 and TRBJ2-1, is DSGVTQTPKHLITATGQRVTLRCSPRSGDLSVYWYQQSLDQGLQFLIQYYNGEERAKGNILERFSAQQFPDLHSELNLSSLELGDSALYFCASSVYGGGRDEQFFGPGTRLTVL.

The V call is TRBV1, the J call TRBJ1-2; the DNA was not compared with TRBD1, the D call given in the table. TRBV1 is given as a pseudogene. This CDR3 is 16 amino acids long. The CDR3 is CTSSQETRQGLNGYTF. CDR3 bases: TGCACCAGCAGCCAGGAAACCCGGCAGGGCCTAAATGGCTACACCTTC.

CDR3 loop: CASSQDGGAAKNIQYF. The CDR3 DNA follows: TGCGCCAGCAGCCAAGACGGGGGGGCAGCCAAAAACATTCAGTACTTC. V is TRBV4-3 and J is TRBJ2-4; 8 nucleotides agree with TRBD2. Germline V gene lookup returns CDR1 LGHNA and CDR2 YSLEER. The CDR3 sequence is 16 residues long. J gave up 0 bases and V 0 bases, and 1 base lay outside the gene matches.

The chain combines TRBV5-8 with TRBJ1-5, with 7 bases matching TRBD1. Germline V CDR1 and CDR2: SGHTS, YDEGEE. This CDR3 contains 14 residues. V lost 4 bases, J lost 7 bases, and 8 bases stayed unmatched. CDR3 residues: CASSLGQTNQPQHF. The CDR3 nucleotides read TGTGCCAGCAGCCTGGGACAGACCAACCAGCCCCAGCATTTT.

This rearrangement joins TRBV2 to TRBJ2-7; weak D call: TRBD1 (5 bases). Germline CDR1 reads SNHLY; CDR2 reads FYNNEI. The V end lost 0 bases, the J end lost 3 bases, and 24 bases lay between the germline ends. The CDR3 consists of 19 residues. The CDR3 DNA reads as TGTGCCAGCAGTGAAGCCCAAGGAAGGGGTATACACGTCCACTACGAGCAGTACTTC. Translating gives CASSEAQGRGIHVHYEQYF.

The CDR3 spells CASSQPLAGYQETQYF. CDR3 nucleotides: TGTGCCAGCAGCCAACCTCTAGCGGGGTACCAAGAGACCCAGTACTTC. The chain uses TRBV7-2 and TRBJ2-5; 9 nucleotides line up with TRBD2. With 5 bases clipped from V and 0 bases from J, the junction kept 7 bases outside the gene matches. Germline assignment: CDR1 SGHTA and CDR2 FQGNSA. The CDR3 covers 16 residues.

This clone has only one observation. This sequence joins TRBV27 and TRBJ1-5; D is unclear. V lost 1 base and J 4 bases, leaving 11 bases between the germline ends. The CDR3 contains 15 residues. The germline V gene has CDR1 MNHEY and CDR2 SMNVEV (reference sequence). The CDR3 nucleotides are TGTGCCAGCAGTTTATTTTGGCAGAAAAATCAGCCCCAGCATTTT. This encodes CASSLFWQKNQPQHF.

The chain links TRBV4-3 to TRBJ1-2, with TRBD1 as a possible D gene (6 bases). The CDR3 spans 13 residues. V was shortened by 2 bases and J by 7 bases, with 11 bases between the two germline ends. From germline, CDR1 is LGHNA and CDR2 YSLEER. The CDR3 is CASSQQGIGGYTF. In nucleotides, the CDR3 is TGCGCCAGCAGCCAACAGGGGATTGGTGGCTACACCTTC.

The gene calls are TRBV27 and TRBJ2-7, with 8 bases fitting TRBD1. Germline V gene sequence: CDR1 MNHEY, CDR2 SMNVEV (reference sequence). The CDR3 length is 14 residues. Trimming took 6 bases from V and 0 from J; bases not matched to a gene: 4. CDR3 protein: CASRTTGGSYEQYF. For the CDR3, the DNA is TGTGCCAGCAGAACTACAGGGGGCTCCTACGAGCAGTACTTC.

CDR3 coding DNA: TGTGCCAGCAGCTTAGTTGCGTCGGGGGGGCTCCACGAGCAGTACTTC. It specifies CASSLVASGGLHEQYF. The chain links TRBV11-2 to TRBJ2-7; 8 bases fit TRBD2. V lost 1 base to trimming and J lost 5 bases; unmatched junction nucleotides: 10. CDR3 length: 16 residues. Germline V lookup: CDR1 SGHAT, CDR2 FQNNGV.

The chain has TRBV11-3 and TRBJ1-1; D not resolved. Trimming took 5 bases from V and 0 from J, leaving 13 bases between them. Germline assignment: CDR1 SGHNT and CDR2 YENEEA. The CDR3 totals 15 residues. CDR3 residues: CASSVSGGMNTEAFF. The CDR3 DNA is TGTGCCAGCAGCGTTTCAGGTGGGATGAACACTGAAGCTTTCTTT.

The V call is TRBV19, the J call TRBJ2-7, with D tentatively TRBD1 (6 bases). The V gene's germline CDR1 is LNHDA and CDR2 SQIVND (reference sequence). This CDR3 is built from 15 residues. The V end lost 1 base, the J end lost 1 base, and 11 bases lay between the germline ends. This CDR3 reads CASSIARGDSYEQYF. CDR3 sequence (DNA): TGTGCCAGTAGTATAGCCAGGGGAGATTCCTACGAGCAGTACTTC.

The genes are TRBV5-6 and TRBJ1-5; D remains ambiguous. The germline V and J ends were trimmed by 4 bases and 6 bases, with 17 bases remaining between them. The V gene's germline CDR1 is SGHDT and CDR2 YYEEEE. There are 15 residues in the CDR3. The CDR3 spells CASSRAGVSGQPQHF. CDR3 DNA: TGTGCCAGCAGCCGGGCCGGGGTATCAGGTCAGCCCCAGCATTTT.